The clone carrying this TCR beta chain was recorded once. Each patient supplied 1 to 8 pretreatment and on-treatment samples. The data were taken from a study of PD-L1 blockade in urothelial cancer. Turning to the study itself: Patients with male sex and bladder-origin urothelial cancer accounted for about 85% of the roughly 30 enrolled. Prior chemotherapy in patients spanned 0 to 3 regimens. Blood yielded a median of approximately 130,000 T cells per sample.

Sequencing was performed with immunoSEQ multiplex PCR; in TCRdb, only in-frame clones are kept and a portion is missing. The data hold approximately 100,000 clones, with roughly 84% observed a single time. Germline V gives CDR1 SGDLS, CDR2 YYNGEE. V was cut by 2 bases and J by 2 bases, with 14 bases left in between. This CDR3 is built from 15 residues. The sequencing used PBMCs, collected around atezolizumab (anti-PD-L1) treatment. The TCR comes from a man aged 50 or older with urothelial cancer. The chain employs TRBV9 and TRBJ2-7; D is perhaps TRBD1 (6 bases). CDR3 in amino acids: CASSVDPRGTYEQYF. In DNA, the CDR3 is TGTGCCAGCAGCGTCGACCCCAGGGGAACCTACGAGCAGTACTTC. The complete variable domain, with remaining parts taken from reference TRBV9 and TRBJ2-7, reads DSGVTQTPKHLITATGQRVTLRCSPRSGDLSVYWYQQSLDQGLQFLIQYYNGEERAKGNILERFSAQQFPDLHSELNLSSLELGDSALYFCASSVDPRGTYEQYFGPGTRLTVT.